These 2 T cell receptor beta chains share one sample of origin, sequenced in a study of low-dose radiotherapy and immunotherapy resistance in tumors. TRAV and TRBV primers primed cDNA for both TCRalpha and TCRbeta. TCRs underwent approximately 20 PCR cycles of amplification with a constant-region primer and V-primer adapter. TCRdb itself ran the reads through MiXCR, one entry per CDR3 protein. The data contain approximately 7,800 distinct CDR3 sequences, under 70% of them seen just once; the ten biggest clones take up 9.5% to 15%. These TCRs come from a human donor with advanced metastatic prostate, ovarian, gallbladder or colorectal cancer (not recorded which). This table probably holds off-target reads from a library built for another chain.

The gene calls are TRBV5-4 and TRBJ2-1; D is perhaps TRBD2 (5 bases). This CDR3 contains 15 residues. Germline CDR1 is SGHNT and CDR2 is YYREEE (reference sequence). V lost 4 bases and J lost 2, with 13 bases in between. This CDR3 is CASSPASGAYNEQFF. The CDR3 nucleotides read TGTGCCAGCAGCCCAGCCAGCGGAGCCTACAATGAGCAGTTCTTC.

This rearrangement joins TRBV12-3 or TRBV12-4 to TRBJ1-5; D possibly corresponds to TRBD1 (5 bases). Trimming removed 3 bases from V and 0 bases from J, with 9 bases in between. There are 15 residues in the CDR3. The DNA for the CDR3 is TGTGCCAGCAGTTTGGTGGGGGATAGCAATCAGCCCCAGCATTTT. Amino acids: CASSLVGDSNQPQHF.